This record concerns one T cell receptor (beta chain) sequence. From germline, CDR1 is SEHNR and CDR2 FQNEAQ (reference sequence). This CDR3 is 11 amino acids long. V was pared by 5 bases and J by 4 bases, with 4 bases between. Clones were sequenced by immunoSEQ multiplex PCR, and TCRdb holds only the in-frame ones, with some missing. The sample lists 2 million to 2.5 million clones, 80% to 95% occurring once. This entry is derived from a study of shared clonotypes between healthy human individuals. Looking at the study overall: Donors were a couple of women and a few men aged 18 to 49. CD4 naive and memory got three plates each, CD8 naive two, CD8 memory one.

CD45RA-negative memory and CD45RA+ naive subsets were split from the CD4+ cells. The sequence was obtained from a man between 18 and 29 years old in good health. Some clones in this sample may be carry-over from other donors' samples. The specimen was naive CD4+ T cells from PBMCs. Documented subset: CD45RA+ positively selected. J is TRBJ2-3 and V is TRBV7-9; D uncertain. Written as DNA, the CDR3 is TGTGCCAGCAGCCGCTCAGATACGCAGTATTTT. The encoded protein is CASSRSDTQYF.